Listed below are T cell receptor beta chains from one sample, sequenced in a study of PD-L1 blockade in urothelial cancer. Assay: immunoSEQ multiplex PCR; the TCRdb copy retains only in-frame clones and omits some. Among more than 80,000 clones listed, roughly 80% were seen once. The source material was PBMCs, sampled around atezolizumab (anti-PD-L1) treatment. The receptor source for this set is a man aged 65 to 79 with urothelial cancer. The CDR3 runs from the conserved cysteine through the conserved F or W. The D gene is left open where the match is weak. Not every row has a clone size; where given, it reads once, few, many or a size class.

NA,NA,TRBJ2-1,TRBV11-2,CASSLDGSGNEQFF,TGTGCCAGCAGCTTAGATGGGTCGGGCAATGAGCAGTTCTTC
NA,TRBD1,TRBJ1-5,TRBV27,CASSPGQGQGGNQPQHF,TGTGCCAGCAGTCCCGGCCAGGGACAGGGGGGCAATCAGCCCCAGCATTTT
NA,TRBD1,TRBJ2-5,TRBV7-9,CASSSHREDREETQYF,TGTGCCAGCAGCTCGCACAGGGAAGACAGGGAGGAGACCCAGTACTTC
NA,TRBD2,TRBJ2-3,TRBV29-1,CSFSGLAGTDTQYF,TGCAGCTTTTCGGGACTAGCGGGCACAGATACGCAGTATTTT
NA,TRBD1,TRBJ1-4,TRBV5-1,CASSLAEGGVKKLFF,TGCGCCAGCAGCTTGGCCGAAGGGGGCGTTAAAAAACTGTTTTTT
NA,TRBD1,TRBJ1-4,TRBV14,CASSRTGARGEKLFF,TGTGCCAGCAGCCGGACAGGGGCTCGAGGGGAAAAACTGTTTTTT
NA,TRBD1,TRBJ2-7,TRBV5-5,CASRPDRGYYEQYF,TGTGCCAGCAGACCCGACAGGGGGTACTACGAGCAGTACTTC
NA,NA,TRBJ2-7,TRBV10-3,CAIRATDYEQYF,TGTGCCATCAGGGCGACAGACTACGAGCAGTACTTC
NA,TRBD1,TRBJ2-7,TRBV5-1,CASSSGTGQEQYF,TGCGCCAGCAGCTCCGGGACAGGGCAAGAGCAGTACTTC
few,NA,TRBJ1-1,TRBV18,CASSRSGELNTEAFF,TGTGCCAGCTCACGTAGCGGGGAACTGAACACTGAAGCTTTCTTT
NA,NA,TRBJ2-3,TRBV9,CASSVAMGGGATDTQYF,TGTGCCAGCAGCGTAGCAATGGGGGGGGGCGCGACAGATACGCAGTATTTT
NA,TRBD1,TRBJ1-5,TRBV10-2,CASSAQGDQPQHF,TGCGCCAGCAGTGCCCAGGGGGACCAGCCCCAGCATTTT
NA,NA,TRBJ1-3,TRBV4-2,CASSQAEEFDTIYF,TGTGCCAGCAGCCAAGCTGAAGAGTTTGACACCATATATTTT
few,NA,TRBJ1-1,TRBV19,CASSPGTLNEAFF,TGTGCCAGTAGTCCCGGGACTTTAAATGAAGCTTTCTTT
NA,TRBD1,TRBJ2-7,TRBV10-2,CASTPSGGGEQYF,TGCGCCAGCACTCCCTCAGGGGGTGGCGAGCAGTACTTC
NA,TRBD1,TRBJ1-5,TRBV5-8,CASSPRTGGYQPQHF,TGTGCCAGCAGCCCCCGGACAGGGGGCTATCAGCCCCAGCATTTT
NA,NA,TRBJ1-4,TRBV7-3,CASSFEPGRNEKLFF,TGTGCCAGCAGCTTTGAACCGGGTCGTAATGAAAAACTGTTTTTT
NA,TRBD1,TRBJ2-5,TRBV27,CASSLTEPGTELGETQYF,TGTGCCAGCAGTTTAACTGAACCCGGGACAGAACTGGGTGAGACCCAGTACTTC
NA,TRBD2,TRBJ2-1,TRBV4-2,CASSRNLAGNYNEQFF,TGTGCCAGCAGCCGGAACCTAGCGGGCAACTACAATGAGCAGTTCTTC
NA,TRBD1,TRBJ1-2,TRBV19,CASVTGTGGRYGYTF,TGTGCCAGCGTTACCGGGACAGGGGGCCGCTATGGCTACACCTTC
NA,TRBD2,TRBJ2-3,TRBV7-2,CASSLEELAGGRQYF,TGTGCCAGCAGCTTAGAAGAGCTAGCGGGAGGCCGGCAGTATTTT
NA,TRBD2,TRBJ2-3,TRBV15,CATSRSGGTQYF,TGTGCCACCAGCAGAAGCGGGGGGACGCAGTATTTT
NA,NA,TRBJ1-3,TRBV7-2,CASSLNTGNTIYF,TGTGCCAGCAGCTTAAACACTGGAAACACCATATATTTT
few,TRBD1,TRBJ1-4,TRBV6-1,CASSEGTGEKLFF,TGTGCCAGCAGTGAAGGGACAGGGGAAAAACTGTTTTTT
NA,NA,TRBJ2-5,TRBV10-2,CASSPGIPQETQYF,TGCGCCAGCAGCCCCGGGATCCCTCAAGAGACCCAGTACTTC
NA,NA,TRBJ2-4,TRBV6-6,CASSKQGGAKNIQYF,TGTGCCAGCAGTAAACAAGGCGGAGCCAAAAACATTCAGTACTTC
NA,TRBD2,TRBJ2-3,TRBV7-6,CASSSPITRTSGTSTDTQYF,TGTGCCAGCAGCTCACCTATCACTCGGACTAGCGGGACTAGCACAGATACGCAGTATTTT
NA,TRBD2,TRBJ2-7,TRBV11-3,CASSLGGGYEQYF,TGTGCCAGCAGCTTAGGGGGAGGGTACGAGCAGTACTTC
NA,NA,TRBJ2-7,TRBV6-6,CASIPGWGRPDEQYF,TGTGCCAGCATCCCGGGGTGGGGGCGTCCCGACGAGCAGTACTTC
NA,NA,TRBJ1-2,TRBV4-1,CASSQVPGTRANYGYTF,TGCGCCAGCAGCCAAGTACCGGGTACCCGAGCTAACTATGGCTACACCTTC